A selection of T cell receptor beta chains follows, all from one sample in a study of shared clonotypes between healthy human individuals. Sequenced by immunoSEQ multiplex PCR; TCRdb stores in-frame clones only, minus some. The sample yields around 2.1 million clones, 85% to 95% seen once. The source material was naive CD8+ T cells from PBMCs. These receptors were obtained from a man in his late teens or twenties in good health. Some clones in this sample may be carry-over from other donors' samples. Both conserved end residues are part of each CDR3. D genes are given only for firm matches. A clone size is listed for some rows: how often the clone was seen (once, few, many), or a class if it is expanded.

j_call clone_size d_call v_call cdr3_aa cdr3_nt
TRBJ1-3 - - TRBV11-2 CASSLSPGNTIYF TGTGCCAGCAGCCTATCCCCTGGAAACACCATATATTTT
TRBJ2-6 once - TRBV25-1 CASAGVNVLTF TGTGCCAGTGCAGGGGTTAACGTCCTGACTTTC
TRBJ2-5 - - TRBV28 CASNLQGTKETQYF TGTGCCAGCAACCTACAGGGAACTAAAGAGACCCAGTACTTC
TRBJ1-1 few - TRBV30 CAWSYTPNTEAFF TGTGCCTGGAGTTACACCCCGAACACTGAAGCTTTCTTT
TRBJ2-7 - - TRBV29-1 CSVAAGTYSYEQYF TGCAGCGTTGCCGCCGGCACCTACTCCTACGAGCAGTACTTC
TRBJ2-7 few - TRBV27 CASSLRGAFNEQYF TGTGCCAGCAGTTTGAGAGGGGCTTTCAACGAGCAGTACTTC
TRBJ2-1 - - TRBV4-1 CASSQDPIAFSNEQFF TGCGCCAGCAGCCAAGATCCTATAGCGTTCTCCAATGAGCAGTTCTTC
TRBJ1-1 few TRBD1 TRBV4-1 CASSHPGTAGVNTEAFF TGCGCCAGCAGCCATCCCGGGACAGCCGGGGTAAACACTGAAGCTTTCTTT
TRBJ2-1 - - TRBV13 CASSSSDGNEQFF TGTGCCAGCAGCTCCTCGGATGGGAATGAGCAGTTCTTC
TRBJ2-1 - TRBD2 TRBV5-4 CASSLGGSGRAPYNEQFF TGTGCCAGCAGCTTGGGGGGTAGCGGGAGGGCCCCCTACAATGAGCAGTTCTTC
TRBJ2-1 - TRBD1 TRBV7-8 CASSFGWTGSYNEQFF TGTGCCAGCTCCTTCGGCTGGACAGGATCCTACAATGAGCAGTTCTTC
TRBJ2-7 - TRBD2 TRBV7-2 CASSLAGTSGYEQYF TGTGCCAGCAGCTTAGCGGGGACTAGCGGTTACGAGCAGTACTTC
TRBJ2-3 - - TRBV12-1 CASSAGLAPGWVDTQYF TGTGCCAGCAGCGCCGGACTAGCTCCCGGGTGGGTAGATACGCAGTATTTT
TRBJ2-7 - - TRBV7-9 CASSFRGYEQYF TGTGCCAGCAGCTTTAGGGGATACGAGCAGTACTTC
TRBJ2-2 - TRBD2 TRBV7-9 CASSLTSDTGELFF TGTGCCAGCAGCTTAACTAGCGACACCGGGGAGCTGTTTTTT
TRBJ2-7 - - TRBV27 CASSKDYEQYF TGTGCCAGCAGTAAAGACTACGAGCAGTACTTC